The clone carrying this T cell receptor (beta chain) has a count of ten or more. Described time point: newly diagnosed GD, antithyroid drugs for less than 3 months. PBMCs were the source of the RNA used for TCR sequencing. Trimming left V 8 bases short and J 6 bases short, with 10 bases between. The CDR3 has 11 amino acids. Germline CDR1 and CDR2: MNHNS and SASEGT. Construction of the TCR beta libraries employed iRepertoire HTBI primers in conjunction with Arm-PCR of CDR3 regions. MiXCR was run by TCRdb on the multiplex PCR reads, yielding one entry per CDR3 protein. The sample has about 220,000 distinct CDR3 sequences, less than 20% seen once. The data were obtained in a study of regulatory T cells in long-lasting Graves disease. The data were also submitted as part of a second study, on T cells in Graves' hyperthyroidism and ophthalmopathy.

The sequenced sample was peripheral blood mononuclear cells (PBMCs), obtained at new diagnosis, from a patient treated with antithyroid drugs. This chain uses TRBV6-1 with TRBJ1-1; possible D gene TRBD1, 6 bases. The clonotype originates from a woman aged 30 to 39 with Graves disease. CDR3 loop: CASGQMAEAFF. For the CDR3, the DNA is TGTGCCAGCGGACAGATGGCTGAAGCTTTCTTT.